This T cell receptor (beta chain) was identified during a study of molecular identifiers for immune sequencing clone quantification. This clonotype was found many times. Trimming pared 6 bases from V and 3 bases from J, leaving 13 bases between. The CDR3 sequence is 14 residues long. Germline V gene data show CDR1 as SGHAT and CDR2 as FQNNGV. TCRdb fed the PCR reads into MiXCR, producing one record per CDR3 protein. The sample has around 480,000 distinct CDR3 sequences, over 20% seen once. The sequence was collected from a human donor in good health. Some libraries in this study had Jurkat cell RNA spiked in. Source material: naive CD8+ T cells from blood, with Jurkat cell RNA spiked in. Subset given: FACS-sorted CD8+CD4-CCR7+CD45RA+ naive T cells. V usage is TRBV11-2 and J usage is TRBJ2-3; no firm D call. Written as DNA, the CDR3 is TGTGCCAGCAGTCCTCCTGACTGGACAGATACGCAGTATTTT. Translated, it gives CASSPPDWTDTQYF.